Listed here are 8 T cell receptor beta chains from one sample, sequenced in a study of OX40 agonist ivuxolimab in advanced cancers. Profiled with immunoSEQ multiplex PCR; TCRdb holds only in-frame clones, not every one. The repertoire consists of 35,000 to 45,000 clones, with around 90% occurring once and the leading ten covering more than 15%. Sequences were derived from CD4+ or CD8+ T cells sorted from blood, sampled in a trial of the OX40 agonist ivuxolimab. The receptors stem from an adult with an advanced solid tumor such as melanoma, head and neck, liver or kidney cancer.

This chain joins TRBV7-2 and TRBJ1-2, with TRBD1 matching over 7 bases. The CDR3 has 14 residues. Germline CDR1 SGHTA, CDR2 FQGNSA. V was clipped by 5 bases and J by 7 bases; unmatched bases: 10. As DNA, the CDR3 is TGTGCCAGCAGCCCACTAACAGGGGAGGGTGGCTACACCTTC. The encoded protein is CASSPLTGEGGYTF.

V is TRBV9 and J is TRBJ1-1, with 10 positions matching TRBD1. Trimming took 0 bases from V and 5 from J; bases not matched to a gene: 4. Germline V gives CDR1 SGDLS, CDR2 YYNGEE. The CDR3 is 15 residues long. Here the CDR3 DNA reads TGTGCCAGCAGCGTAGAGGGACAGGGGTGGACTGAAGCTTTCTTT. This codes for CASSVEGQGWTEAFF.

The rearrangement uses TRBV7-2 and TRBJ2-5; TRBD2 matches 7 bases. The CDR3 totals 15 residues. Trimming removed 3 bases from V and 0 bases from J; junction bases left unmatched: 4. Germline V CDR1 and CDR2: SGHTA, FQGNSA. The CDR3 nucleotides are TGTGCCAGCAGCTTCCTCGGGACTAACCAAGAGACCCAGTACTTC. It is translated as CASSFLGTNQETQYF.

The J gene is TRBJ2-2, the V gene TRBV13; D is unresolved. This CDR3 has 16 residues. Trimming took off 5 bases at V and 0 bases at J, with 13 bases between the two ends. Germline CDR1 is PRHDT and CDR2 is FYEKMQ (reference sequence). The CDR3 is CASSPWGQTNTGELFF. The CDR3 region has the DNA TGTGCCAGCAGCCCCTGGGGTCAGACGAACACCGGGGAGCTGTTTTTT.

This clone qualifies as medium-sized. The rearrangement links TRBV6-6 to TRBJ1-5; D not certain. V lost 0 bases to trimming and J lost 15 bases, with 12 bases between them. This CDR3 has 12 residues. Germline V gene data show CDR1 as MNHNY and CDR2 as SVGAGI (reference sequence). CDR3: CASSYSMWPSHF. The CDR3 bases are TGTGCCAGCAGTTACTCGATGTGGCCCTCGCATTTT.

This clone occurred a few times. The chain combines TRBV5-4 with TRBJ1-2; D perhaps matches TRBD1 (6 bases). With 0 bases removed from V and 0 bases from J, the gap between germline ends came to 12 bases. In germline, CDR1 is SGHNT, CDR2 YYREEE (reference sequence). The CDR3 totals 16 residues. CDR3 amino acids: CASSLDGQPTNYGYTF. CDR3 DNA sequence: TGTGCCAGCAGCTTGGACGGACAGCCGACTAACTATGGCTACACCTTC.

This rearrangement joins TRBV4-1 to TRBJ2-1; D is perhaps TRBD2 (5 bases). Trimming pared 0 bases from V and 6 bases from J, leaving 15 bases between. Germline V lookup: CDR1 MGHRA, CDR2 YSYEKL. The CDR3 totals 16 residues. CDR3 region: CASSQDSGLVGNEQFF. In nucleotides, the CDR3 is TGCGCCAGCAGCCAAGATTCGGGGTTGGTAGGCAATGAGCAGTTCTTC.

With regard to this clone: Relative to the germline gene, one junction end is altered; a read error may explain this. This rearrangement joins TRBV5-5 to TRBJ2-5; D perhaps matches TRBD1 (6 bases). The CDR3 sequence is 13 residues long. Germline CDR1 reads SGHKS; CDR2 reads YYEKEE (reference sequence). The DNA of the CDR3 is TGCGCCAGCAGCCTTGGACAGCAAGAGACCCAGTACTTC. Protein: CASSLGQQETQYF.